These T cell receptor beta chains were read from a single sample in a study of beta chain features in type 1 diabetes. Sequenced by immunoSEQ multiplex PCR; TCRdb stores in-frame clones only, minus some. In the table there are tens of thousands of clones, over 40% of which are singletons. Sequenced sample: Tregs from blood. The receptors here all came from a man between 25 and 39 years old with type 1 diabetes. Both conserved end residues are part of each CDR3. D genes are given only for firm matches. Some rows have no size entry. The others give once, few or many, or a class for an expanded clone.

d_gene: .
abundance: .
j_gene: TRBJ2-7
v_gene: TRBV7-2
CDR3nt: TGTGCCAGCAGCTATAATAGCGGATCCTACGAGCAGTACTTC
CDR3aa: CASSYNSGSYEQYF

d_gene: .
abundance: .
j_gene: TRBJ1-5
v_gene: TRBV19
CDR3nt: TGTGCCAGTAGTATTATCGGTCAGCCCCAGCATTTT
CDR3aa: CASSIIGQPQHF

d_gene: .
abundance: few
j_gene: TRBJ2-7
v_gene: TRBV11-1
CDR3nt: TGTGCCAGCAGCCCCTACGGCTCCTACGAGCAGTACTTC
CDR3aa: CASSPYGSYEQYF

d_gene: TRBD1
abundance: .
j_gene: TRBJ1-2
v_gene: TRBV5-8
CDR3nt: TGTGCCAGCAGCTTGTACATACCGGGACAGGGTGATGGCTACACCTTC
CDR3aa: CASSLYIPGQGDGYTF

d_gene: .
abundance: .
j_gene: TRBJ1-5
v_gene: TRBV4-1
CDR3nt: TGCGCCAGCAGCCAAGATAGACAGTACGATCAGCCCCAGCATTTT
CDR3aa: CASSQDRQYDQPQHF

d_gene: .
abundance: .
j_gene: TRBJ2-7
v_gene: TRBV11-2
CDR3nt: TGTACCAGCAGGTCCATCATCAGGGAGGAGGAGCAGTACTTC
CDR3aa: CTSRSIIREEEQYF

d_gene: .
abundance: few
j_gene: TRBJ2-3
v_gene: TRBV18
CDR3nt: TGTGCCACCTCCACCAGGGACACTAGCACAGATACGCAGTATTTT
CDR3aa: CATSTRDTSTDTQYF

d_gene: .
abundance: .
j_gene: TRBJ1-5
v_gene: TRBV28
CDR3nt: TGTGCCAGCAGTTTTGGCGACAGAGACAATCAGCCCCAGCATTTT
CDR3aa: CASSFGDRDNQPQHF

d_gene: TRBD1
abundance: .
j_gene: TRBJ2-5
v_gene: TRBV28
CDR3nt: TGTGCCAGCAGTTTAACCAGGGGGATGCGGGAGACCCAGTACTTC
CDR3aa: CASSLTRGMRETQYF

d_gene: .
abundance: many
j_gene: TRBJ1-4
v_gene: TRBV29-1
CDR3nt: TGCAGCGTTCGAACAGAGTGGGATGAAAAACTGTTTTTT
CDR3aa: CSVRTEWDEKLFF

d_gene: TRBD1
abundance: few
j_gene: TRBJ1-1
v_gene: TRBV7-9
CDR3nt: TGTGCCAGCAGCTTAGTCCGGACAGGGAACACTGAAGCTTTCTTT
CDR3aa: CASSLVRTGNTEAFF

d_gene: .
abundance: once
j_gene: TRBJ2-7
v_gene: TRBV6-1
CDR3nt: TGTGCCAGCAGTGAAAGGGGTGACGGCGAGCAGTACTTC
CDR3aa: CASSERGDGEQYF

d_gene: .
abundance: .
j_gene: TRBJ2-7
v_gene: TRBV5-1
CDR3nt: TGCGCCAGCAGCTCCTCCCTAACAGGAGTTCATTACTTC
CDR3aa: CASSSSLTGVHYF

d_gene: .
abundance: .
j_gene: TRBJ1-1
v_gene: TRBV9
CDR3nt: TGTGCCAGCAGCGTAGGGGGCCGGACTGAAGCTTTCTTT
CDR3aa: CASSVGGRTEAFF

d_gene: .
abundance: .
j_gene: TRBJ1-1
v_gene: TRBV5-1
CDR3nt: TGCGCCAGCAGCTTGGATGGCACCGTGGGCGCTGAAGCTTTCTTT
CDR3aa: CASSLDGTVGAEAFF

d_gene: .
abundance: few
j_gene: TRBJ2-3
v_gene: TRBV4-1
CDR3nt: TGCGCCAGCAGCCCGGGGAGGTTTTTCACAGATACGCAGTATTTT
CDR3aa: CASSPGRFFTDTQYF

d_gene: .
abundance: few
j_gene: TRBJ2-7
v_gene: TRBV7-9
CDR3nt: TGTGCCAGCAGCATAGCCTCAAGACAGTACGAGCAGTACTTC
CDR3aa: CASSIASRQYEQYF

d_gene: TRBD2
abundance: few
j_gene: TRBJ2-1
v_gene: TRBV9
CDR3nt: TGTGCCAGCAGCGTAGGCGGGAGCGGCTACAATGAGCAGTTCTTC
CDR3aa: CASSVGGSGYNEQFF

d_gene: .
abundance: .
j_gene: TRBJ1-5
v_gene: TRBV6-1
CDR3nt: TGTGCCAGCAGTGGTAAAAGGGTAGAAGCGGGAGGCAATCAGCCCCAGCATTTT
CDR3aa: CASSGKRVEAGGNQPQHF

d_gene: .
abundance: .
j_gene: TRBJ2-1
v_gene: TRBV7-2
CDR3nt: TGTGCCAGCAGCTTAAGCCGGGAGCCGGCCTACAATGAGCAGTTCTTC
CDR3aa: CASSLSREPAYNEQFF

d_gene: TRBD1
abundance: .
j_gene: TRBJ2-2
v_gene: TRBV4-1
CDR3nt: TGCGCCAGCAGCCTGGGGACAGGAGTTAACACCGGGGAGCTGTTTTTT
CDR3aa: CASSLGTGVNTGELFF

d_gene: .
abundance: .
j_gene: TRBJ1-5
v_gene: TRBV6-5
CDR3nt: TGTGCCAGCAGTTACTCGACAGGTGGTCAGCCCCAGCATTTT
CDR3aa: CASSYSTGGQPQHF

d_gene: TRBD1
abundance: .
j_gene: TRBJ1-1
v_gene: TRBV7-9
CDR3nt: TGTGCCAGCAGCTCACAGGGGACTGAAGCTTTCTTT
CDR3aa: CASSSQGTEAFF

d_gene: .
abundance: .
j_gene: TRBJ1-2
v_gene: TRBV5-1
CDR3nt: TGCGCCAGCAGCAGGAGGGAAAACTATGGCTACACCTTC
CDR3aa: CASSRRENYGYTF

d_gene: .
abundance: .
j_gene: TRBJ1-1
v_gene: TRBV9
CDR3nt: TGTGCCAGCAGCGTGTTAGGGGGGAACACTGAAGCTTTCTTT
CDR3aa: CASSVLGGNTEAFF

d_gene: TRBD2
abundance: few
j_gene: TRBJ2-1
v_gene: TRBV10-3
CDR3nt: TGTGCCGTTCGGGCTAGCGGAGACCACAATGAGCAGTTCTTC
CDR3aa: CAVRASGDHNEQFF

d_gene: .
abundance: .
j_gene: TRBJ2-5
v_gene: TRBV5-1
CDR3nt: TGCGCCAGCAGCTTTGGGGGGTCGGAGACCCAGTACTTC
CDR3aa: CASSFGGSETQYF

d_gene: .
abundance: .
j_gene: TRBJ2-7
v_gene: TRBV7-2
CDR3nt: TGTGCCAGCAGCTTACGGACAGCTACGGAACTCTTTATTGGGGAGCAGTACTTC
CDR3aa: CASSLRTATELFIGEQYF

d_gene: TRBD1
abundance: .
j_gene: TRBJ1-4
v_gene: TRBV9
CDR3nt: TGTGCCAGCAGCTCGACAGGGGACGCCTATGAAAAACTGTTTTTT
CDR3aa: CASSSTGDAYEKLFF

d_gene: .
abundance: .
j_gene: TRBJ2-2
v_gene: TRBV9
CDR3nt: TGTGCCAGCAGCCCCCGGGACATAGACACCGGGGAGCTGTTTTTT
CDR3aa: CASSPRDIDTGELFF

d_gene: TRBD1
abundance: once
j_gene: TRBJ1-5
v_gene: TRBV7-8
CDR3nt: TGTGCCAGCAGCTCCTTGGCATGGACAGGGAGTAGGGGTCAGCCCCAGCATTTT
CDR3aa: CASSSLAWTGSRGQPQHF

d_gene: .
abundance: .
j_gene: TRBJ2-2
v_gene: TRBV18
CDR3nt: TGTGCCAGCACCAGGGAATCCGGGGAGCTGTTTTTT
CDR3aa: CASTRESGELFF

d_gene: TRBD1
abundance: .
j_gene: TRBJ1-2
v_gene: TRBV4-1
CDR3nt: TGCGCCAGCAGCCGAGACAGGGGGCAGTCTAGCGTGGATGGCTACACCTTC
CDR3aa: CASSRDRGQSSVDGYTF

d_gene: TRBD1
abundance: .
j_gene: TRBJ1-1
v_gene: TRBV18
CDR3nt: TGTGCCAGCTCACCGGGACAGGGACGGACTGAAGCTTTCTTT
CDR3aa: CASSPGQGRTEAFF

d_gene: .
abundance: few
j_gene: TRBJ1-4
v_gene: TRBV7-9
CDR3nt: TGTGCCAGCAGTTACAGTTCCCTTGCAACTAATGAAAAACTGTTTTTT
CDR3aa: CASSYSSLATNEKLFF

d_gene: .
abundance: .
j_gene: TRBJ2-7
v_gene: TRBV19
CDR3nt: TGTGCCAGTAGTATAGTAGAGACAGACAGTTCCTACGAGCAGTACTTC
CDR3aa: CASSIVETDSSYEQYF

d_gene: TRBD1
abundance: .
j_gene: TRBJ2-6
v_gene: TRBV11-1
CDR3nt: TGTGCCAGCAGCTCTGACAGGGCGGGCTCTGGGGCCAACGTCCTGACTTTC
CDR3aa: CASSSDRAGSGANVLTF

d_gene: TRBD1
abundance: .
j_gene: TRBJ1-2
v_gene: TRBV19
CDR3nt: TGTGCCAGTAGTACAGGCAATCGACAGGGACCGTATGGCTACACCTTC
CDR3aa: CASSTGNRQGPYGYTF

d_gene: .
abundance: .
j_gene: TRBJ2-5
v_gene: TRBV7-9
CDR3nt: TGTGCCAGCAGCTTAGCAGGTTCAGGGGAGACCCAGTACTTC
CDR3aa: CASSLAGSGETQYF

d_gene: TRBD1
abundance: .
j_gene: TRBJ2-1
v_gene: TRBV7-9
CDR3nt: TGTGCCAGCAGCTTGACAGGGGCCAATGAGCAGTTCTTC
CDR3aa: CASSLTGANEQFF

d_gene: .
abundance: few
j_gene: TRBJ2-3
v_gene: TRBV28
CDR3nt: TGTGCCAGCACCCTAGGACTATCTAGCACAGATACGCAGTATTTT
CDR3aa: CASTLGLSSTDTQYF

d_gene: .
abundance: few
j_gene: TRBJ2-1
v_gene: TRBV29-1
CDR3nt: TGCAGCATCGTGCGAGGAGGGGTCAATGAGCAGTTCTTC
CDR3aa: CSIVRGGVNEQFF

d_gene: .
abundance: .
j_gene: TRBJ1-4
v_gene: TRBV29-1
CDR3nt: TGCAGCGTTGAAACGGGTTTTCCCCGAGAAAAACTGTTTTTT
CDR3aa: CSVETGFPREKLFF

d_gene: .
abundance: .
j_gene: TRBJ1-2
v_gene: TRBV9
CDR3nt: TGTGCCAGCAGCCTCCGCGGGGATCCCTATGGCTACACCTTC
CDR3aa: CASSLRGDPYGYTF

d_gene: TRBD2
abundance: .
j_gene: TRBJ2-2
v_gene: TRBV11-1
CDR3nt: TGTGCCAGCAGCTTAGGGGCTAGCGGGAGTCCTTATTACACCGGGGAGCTGTTTTTT
CDR3aa: CASSLGASGSPYYTGELFF

d_gene: .
abundance: few
j_gene: TRBJ1-6
v_gene: TRBV28
CDR3nt: TGTGCCAGCAGTTTTATAGGGGTGGATTCACCCCTCCACTTT
CDR3aa: CASSFIGVDSPLHF

d_gene: TRBD2
abundance: few
j_gene: TRBJ2-2
v_gene: TRBV9
CDR3nt: TGTGCCAGCAGCGTAGCTAGCGGGGTCACCGGGGAGCTGTTTTTT
CDR3aa: CASSVASGVTGELFF

d_gene: .
abundance: few
j_gene: TRBJ1-4
v_gene: TRBV6-1
CDR3nt: TGTGCCAGCAGTGCTTCTAGGCGGCAGCGAGATGAAAAACTGTTTTTT
CDR3aa: CASSASRRQRDEKLFF

d_gene: TRBD1
abundance: few
j_gene: TRBJ2-2
v_gene: TRBV18
CDR3nt: TGTGCCAGCTCACCAATTTACAGGGGAGACACCGGGGAGCTGTTTTTT
CDR3aa: CASSPIYRGDTGELFF

d_gene: .
abundance: few
j_gene: TRBJ2-2
v_gene: TRBV18
CDR3nt: TGTGCCAGCTCACCAGGAGGGGATCACACCGGGGAGCTGTTTTTT
CDR3aa: CASSPGGDHTGELFF

d_gene: .
abundance: .
j_gene: TRBJ1-1
v_gene: TRBV28
CDR3nt: TGTGCCAGCAGCTGGGGGGTTTTGGGCACTGAAGCTTTCTTT
CDR3aa: CASSWGVLGTEAFF

d_gene: .
abundance: .
j_gene: TRBJ1-4
v_gene: TRBV7-9
CDR3nt: TGTGCCAGCAGCTTAGGCTCAGTCGGGGTATCTGGTGAAAAACTGTTTTTT
CDR3aa: CASSLGSVGVSGEKLFF

d_gene: TRBD2
abundance: .
j_gene: TRBJ2-7
v_gene: TRBV7-8
CDR3nt: TGTGCCAGCAGCCCCCTTAGCGGGAGTGGAACCTACGAGCAGTACTTC
CDR3aa: CASSPLSGSGTYEQYF

d_gene: .
abundance: .
j_gene: TRBJ2-2
v_gene: TRBV5-5
CDR3nt: TGTGCCAGCAGCCCGGACTTAACGAACACCGGGGAGCTGTTTTTT
CDR3aa: CASSPDLTNTGELFF

d_gene: .
abundance: .
j_gene: TRBJ2-7
v_gene: TRBV5-8
CDR3nt: TGTGCCAGCAGCTTTGGGCGGCCGCGGGACGAGCAGTACTTC
CDR3aa: CASSFGRPRDEQYF

d_gene: TRBD1
abundance: few
j_gene: TRBJ2-7
v_gene: TRBV7-6
CDR3nt: TGTGCCAGCAGCTTAGGTTACGGGACAGCATACGAGCAGTACTTC
CDR3aa: CASSLGYGTAYEQYF

d_gene: .
abundance: .
j_gene: TRBJ1-1
v_gene: TRBV7-9
CDR3nt: TGTGCCAGCAGCCCCCAGGGGAACACTGAAGCTTTCTTT
CDR3aa: CASSPQGNTEAFF

d_gene: TRBD2
abundance: few
j_gene: TRBJ2-5
v_gene: TRBV5-1
CDR3nt: TGCGCCAGCAGCTACACTCCAGCGGGATACCAAGAGACCCAGTACTTC
CDR3aa: CASSYTPAGYQETQYF